These 28 T cell receptor beta chains were sequenced from one sample in a study of PD-1 blockade in classical Hodgkin lymphoma. The sample's time point: cycle 4 day 1 (C4D1), after less than 7 weeks of nivolumab. Brentuximab vedotin exposure varied, and every patient relapsed after autologous stem cell transplantation. The CD4+ T cells used were purified from thawed PBMCs through magnetic negative selection. Method: immunoSEQ multiplex PCR; TCRdb's copy keeps in-frame clones and lacks some. The data hold some 15,000 clones, with 88% observed a single time. The sequenced sample was CD4+ T cells from blood, obtained before the fourth cycle of nivolumab. The source is a human donor with classical Hodgkin lymphoma.

This rearrangement joins TRBV27 to TRBJ2-3, with 7 positions matching TRBD2. Germline CDR1 and CDR2: MNHEY and SMNVEV (reference sequence). The CDR3 sequence is 17 residues long. The V gene end was trimmed by 5 bases and the J gene end by 0 bases; junction bases not matched to a gene: 11. The DNA of the CDR3 is TGTGCCAGCAGTCGCTATGGGACTATCACTAGCACAGATACGCAGTATTTT. Translation: CASSRYGTITSTDTQYF.

The V gene is TRBV29-1, the J gene TRBJ1-3; D is uncertain. The germline CDR1 and CDR2 sequences are SQVTM and ANQGSEA. V lost 3 bases and J lost 4, with 13 bases in between. The CDR3 loop spans 14 amino acids. This CDR3 reads CSVDLRVGGNTIYF. The CDR3 nucleotides read TGCAGCGTTGATCTTAGGGTGGGGGGAAACACCATATATTTT.

V usage is TRBV27 and J usage is TRBJ2-1, with TRBD2 matching over 8 bases. Germline values: CDR1 MNHEY, CDR2 SMNVEV (reference sequence). The ends lost 4 bases at V and 8 bases at J; junction bases unmatched: 7. CDR3 length: 14 amino acids. CDR3 nucleotide sequence: TGTGCCAGCAGTTGGGTAGCGGGAACAGATGAGCAGTTCTTC. It translates to CASSWVAGTDEQFF.

The chain recombines TRBV30 with TRBJ1-3, with D maybe TRBD1 (5 bases). V lost 3 bases to trimming and J lost 1 base, with 10 bases between them. The CDR3 runs 14 residues. The germline gives CDR1 GTSNPN, CDR2 SVGIG (reference sequence). The CDR3 DNA reads as TGTGCCTGGAGATCGGGGGGGTCTGGAAACACCATATATTTT. This encodes CAWRSGGSGNTIYF.

CDR3: CASSNLSYEQYF. The CDR3 DNA sequence: TGTGCCAGCAGCAATCTTTCCTACGAGCAGTACTTC. This chain links TRBV21-1 with TRBJ2-7; the listed D gene, TRBD2, was not tested against the DNA. TRBV21-1 represents a pseudogene. This CDR3 is built from 12 residues.

The rearrangement joins TRBV5-1 to TRBJ2-1; 9 positions agree with TRBD2. Germline assignment: CDR1 SGHRS and CDR2 YFSETQ. This CDR3 region has 12 residues. V shed 5 bases and J 6 bases; nucleotides not matched to a gene: 0. This CDR3 is CASRREGNEQFF. DNA of the CDR3: TGCGCCAGCAGGCGGGAGGGCAATGAGCAGTTCTTC. Full variable domain (rest looked up from reference TRBV5-1 and TRBJ2-1): KAGVTQTPRYLIKTRGQQVTLSCSPISGHRSVSWYQQTPGQGLQFLFEYFSETQRNKGNFPGRFSGRQFSNSRSEMNVSTLELGDSALYLCASRREGNEQFFGPGTRLTVL.

The chain employs TRBV28 and TRBJ2-1; D is ambiguous. Trimming removed 2 bases at V and 9 bases at J, with 14 bases between. This CDR3 spans 14 amino acids. The germline V gene has CDR1 MDHEN and CDR2 SYDVKM. This CDR3 reads CASSLDPGRLEQFF. The CDR3 DNA sequence: TGTGCCAGCAGTTTAGACCCTGGTCGACTTGAGCAGTTCTTC.

The rearrangement links TRBV5-4 to TRBJ2-5, with TRBD1 identical over 8 bases. Germline values: CDR1 SGHNT, CDR2 YYREEE (reference sequence). V shed 2 bases and J 1 base; nucleotides not matched to a gene: 4. The CDR3 extends over 15 amino acids. CDR3 region: CASSFKQGVQETQYF. The CDR3 DNA is TGTGCCAGCAGCTTTAAACAGGGGGTCCAAGAGACCCAGTACTTC. Drawing the rest from reference TRBV5-4 and TRBJ2-5, the complete variable domain is ETGVTQSPTHLIKTRGQQVTLRCSSQSGHNTVSWYQQALGQGPQFIFQYYREEENGRGNFPPRFSGLQFPNYSSELNVNALELDDSALYLCASSFKQGVQETQYFGPGTRLLVL.

The J gene is TRBJ2-3, the V gene TRBV5-1, with 10 positions matching TRBD2. In germline, CDR1 is SGHRS, CDR2 YFSETQ. The CDR3 sequence is 18 residues long. The ends lost 0 bases at V and 1 base at J; junction bases unmatched: 8. The CDR3 here is CASSLAGVGLAGTDTQYF. CDR3 nucleotides: TGCGCCAGCAGCTTGGCCGGGGTAGGACTAGCGGGCACAGATACGCAGTATTTT.

The sample holds a few counts of this clone. V gene TRBV11-2 combines with J gene TRBJ2-7; D perhaps matches TRBD1 (5 bases). Germline CDR1 and CDR2: SGHAT and FQNNGV. The CDR3 spans 16 residues. The V gene lost 2 bases and the J gene lost 7 bases, with 21 bases spanning the gap. For the CDR3, the DNA is TGTGCCAGCAGCTTAAGTTTGACAGCTGGAGTATGGGAGCAGTACTTC. It specifies CASSLSLTAGVWEQYF.

With regard to this clone: An end of the junction does not agree with germline; a read error may underlie this. The V call is TRBV7-9, the J call TRBJ2-7, with D maybe TRBD1 (6 bases). Germline V CDR1 and CDR2: SEHNR, FQNEAQ (reference sequence). The CDR3 extends over 16 amino acids. The DNA of the CDR3 is TGTGCCAGCAGCTTAGTGGTCGCAGGGGCGAAACCTACAGCCGACTTC. Translation gives CASSLVVAGAKPTADF.

This rearrangement joins TRBV5-4 to TRBJ2-7; D unresolved. The germline V gene has CDR1 SGHNT and CDR2 YYREEE (reference sequence). The V end lost 0 bases, the J end lost 6 bases, and 7 bases lay between the germline ends. The CDR3 runs 12 residues. CDR3 sequence (DNA): TGTGCCAGCAGCTTGGAGCGAGGCGAGCAGTACTTC. Encoded protein: CASSLERGEQYF.

This clone appeared a few times. This chain links TRBV18 with TRBJ2-7; D may be TRBD1 (5 bases). This CDR3 spans 13 amino acids. Germline V gene data show CDR1 as KGHSH and CDR2 as LQKENI. Trimming shortened V by 6 bases and J by 4 bases, and 13 bases separated the two germline ends. CDR3 in DNA: TGTGCCAGCTCTTTTACAGGCGCATACGAGCAGTACTTC. Its translation: CASSFTGAYEQYF. Using reference TRBV18 and TRBJ2-7 for the parts outside the CDR3, the full variable domain is NAGVMQNPRHLVRRRGQEARLRCSPMKGHSHVYWYRQLPEEGLKFMVYLQKENIIDESGMPKERFSAEFPKEGPSILRIQQVVRGDSAAYFCASSFTGAYEQYFGPGTRLTVT.

This clone occurred once. V usage is TRBV7-9 and J usage is TRBJ2-5; D is unresolved. The CDR3 has 13 residues. The V gene's germline CDR1 is SEHNR and CDR2 FQNEAQ (reference sequence). Trimming pared 2 bases from V and 6 bases from J, leaving 10 bases between. CDR3 in amino acids: CASSLTAVQTQYF. For the CDR3, the DNA is TGTGCCAGCAGCTTAACGGCCGTGCAGACCCAGTACTTC.

The V gene is TRBV28, the J gene TRBJ2-5; 8 bases agree with TRBD2. The CDR3 length is 13 residues. In germline, CDR1 is MDHEN, CDR2 SYDVKM. V lost 10 bases and J lost 5; bases outside the gene matches: 9. CDR3 coding DNA: TGTGCCACGAGCGGGAGTGGGGGGGAGACCCAGTACTTC. Protein sequence: CATSGSGGETQYF.

This clone appeared a single time. The CDR3 region is CASSLREGGYEQYF. The DNA for the CDR3 is TGTGCCAGCAGCCTGCGGGAGGGCGGCTACGAGCAGTACTTC. V is TRBV6-1 and J is TRBJ2-7; 9 bases match TRBD2. Looked up from germline, CDR1 is MNHNS and CDR2 is SASEGT. The CDR3 is made up of 14 amino acids. J gave up 3 bases and V 6 bases, and 6 bases lay outside the gene matches.

The genes are TRBV6-1 and TRBJ1-4, with TRBD1 identical over 7 bases. Germline CDR1 reads MNHNS; CDR2 reads SASEGT. The CDR3 has 15 amino acids. Trimming cost V 4 bases and J 7 bases; bases outside gene matches: 9. The DNA for the CDR3 is TGTGCCAGCAGTGTCACTACAGGGGTCGGTGAAAAACTGTTTTTT. This translates into CASSVTTGVGEKLFF.

V gene TRBV7-2 combines with J gene TRBJ2-5; D possibly corresponds to TRBD2 (6 bases). The CDR3 extends over 14 amino acids. CDR1 and CDR2 from the germline V gene are SGHTA and FQGNSA. The V end lost 5 bases, the J end lost 1 base, and 11 bases lay between the germline ends. The CDR3 region has the DNA TGTGCCAGCAGCCGGCCGCGGGGCCAAGAGACCCAGTACTTC. Translated, it gives CASSRPRGQETQYF.

V usage is TRBV7-2 and J usage is TRBJ2-7, with 12 bases lining up with TRBD1. From germline, CDR1 is SGHTA and CDR2 FQGNSA. Losses at the gene ends were 8 bases for V and 1 base for J; bases not matched to a gene: 3. The CDR3 totals 14 residues. The chain's CDR3 is CASGTGGKSYEQYF. The CDR3 nucleotides read TGTGCCAGCGGGACAGGGGGCAAGTCCTACGAGCAGTACTTC.

This clone turned up a few times. The chain joins TRBV9 to TRBJ1-6; D gene uncertain. Germline CDR1 and CDR2: SGDLS and YYNGEE. V was clipped by 0 bases and J by 9 bases, with 16 bases between them. This CDR3 spans 16 amino acids. CDR3: CASSVGDGVIGSPLHF. DNA of the CDR3: TGTGCCAGCAGCGTAGGCGATGGGGTCATTGGTTCACCCCTCCACTTT.

This chain joins TRBV4-2 and TRBJ2-7, with D hard to call. The CDR3 sequence is 13 residues long. CDR1 LGHNA and CDR2 YNFKEQ come from the germline V gene. Trimming took off 3 bases at V and 5 bases at J, with 11 bases between the two ends. The CDR3 sequence: CASSQSLMDEQYF. The CDR3 coding sequence is TGTGCCAGCAGCCAGTCTCTGATGGACGAGCAGTACTTC.

J is TRBJ2-7 and V is TRBV7-9; D is unresolved. The CDR3 is 15 amino acids. V dropped 2 bases and J dropped 3 bases, with 14 bases sitting between them. CDR1 is SEHNR, CDR2 FQNEAQ, per germline (reference sequence). The CDR3 loop reads CASSLIFGQFYEQYF. CDR3 nucleotide sequence: TGTGCCAGCAGCTTAATCTTTGGGCAGTTCTACGAGCAGTACTTC.

The chain is built from TRBV6-5 and TRBJ2-1; D is possibly TRBD2 (6 bases). The CDR3 spans 16 residues. Trimming removed 0 bases from V and 5 bases from J, with 14 bases in between. The germline V gene has CDR1 MNHEY and CDR2 SVGAGI. DNA for the CDR3: TGTGCCAGCAGTTACTCGAGGCGGGATGCCAACAATGAGCAGTTCTTC. It is translated as CASSYSRRDANNEQFF.

CDR3 residues: CASSSGQGIYEQYF. Here the CDR3 DNA reads TGTGCCAGCAGCTCGGGACAGGGAATTTACGAGCAGTACTTC. The V call is TRBV7-8, the J call TRBJ2-7; 9 bases line up with TRBD1. Per the germline V gene, CDR1 is SGHVS and CDR2 is FQNEAQ. The CDR3 totals 14 residues. Trimming removed 4 bases from V and 4 bases from J; junction bases left unmatched: 5. The whole variable domain, filled in from reference TRBV7-8 and TRBJ2-7, reads GAGVSQSPRYKVAKRGQDVALRCDPISGHVSLFWYQQALGQGPEFLTYFQNEAQLDKSGLPSDRFFAERPEGSVSTLKIQRTQQEDSAVYLCASSSGQGIYEQYFGPGTRLTVT.

This sequence joins TRBV5-4 and TRBJ2-5; no clear D. Between the trimmed V and J ends, which lost 3 bases and 6 bases, there was a span of 15 bases. Germline lookup yields CDR1 SGHNT and CDR2 YYREEE (reference sequence). The length of the CDR3 is 14 residues. The CDR3 spells CASSSDLGSQTQYF. The CDR3 DNA reads TGTGCCAGCAGCTCAGACCTAGGATCGCAGACCCAGTACTTC.

CDR3: CASSLLGGNPGNPMNTEAFF. The CDR3 region has the DNA TGCGCCAGCAGCTTATTGGGAGGAAATCCCGGAAATCCCATGAACACTGAAGCTTTCTTT. This rearrangement joins TRBV5-1 to TRBJ1-1; D is unresolved. CDR3 length: 20 residues. Germline-derived CDR1 and CDR2 are SGHRS and YFSETQ. Deletions cut 2 bases from V and 0 bases from J, with 26 bases between.

The chain carries TRBV5-1 and TRBJ2-5, with TRBD2 matching 9 bases. Germline values: CDR1 SGHRS, CDR2 YFSETQ. V lost 0 bases and J lost 1; bases outside the gene matches: 10. The CDR3 consists of 18 residues. The CDR3 DNA follows: TGCGCCAGCAGCTTGGAAATCGCGGGGGGGCGACTCCAAGAGACCCAGTACTTC. As protein: CASSLEIAGGRLQETQYF.

The chain joins TRBV28 to TRBJ2-7; a possible D gene is TRBD1 (5 bases). Germline V gene sequence: CDR1 MDHEN, CDR2 SYDVKM. This CDR3 has 14 residues. V shed 4 bases and J shed 4 bases, with 14 bases lying between them. The CDR3 sequence: CASSSLNRLYEQYF. The CDR3 bases are TGTGCCAGCAGTTCGTTGAACAGGCTTTACGAGCAGTACTTC.